These T cell receptor beta chains were read from a single sample in a study of sequential checkpoint blockade in melanoma. Measured with immunoSEQ multiplex PCR; TCRdb has only the in-frame clones, and not every one. The sample has 8,100 or so clones, 25% to 35% seen once; the top ten hold about 5.2%. Sequenced material: tumor tissue (inferred from file names), taken from a patient given nivolumab and ipilimumab in sequence. The receptors were gathered from a human donor with melanoma. The CDR3 runs from the conserved cysteine through the conserved F or W.

TRBJ2-2,TRBV6-8,CASSYSQGAQWGSTGELFF
TRBJ2-3,TRBV6-8,CASSYSLKRTPTDTQYF
TRBJ2-1,TRBV11-3,CASSPRGFGSNEQFF
TRBJ1-2,TRBV16,CASSFIGANYGYTF
TRBJ1-1,TRBV11-3,CASSSPREQRHTEAFF
TRBJ1-3,TRBV6-8,CASSYSVPSGNTIYF
TRBJ2-4,TRBV11-3,CASSLNEGGAKNIQYF
TRBJ2-7,TRBV6-8,CASSGPPSWTSAYEQYF
TRBJ2-7,TRBV10-2,CASSETSGRADYF
TRBJ1-1,TRBV7-2,CASSTRTGSEAFF
TRBJ1-1,TRBV18,CASSQGQEGVNTEAFF
TRBJ1-5,TRBV6-8,CASSITGFSNQPQHF
TRBJ1-2,TRBV7-6,CASSQRELLNYGYTF
TRBJ2-5,TRBV30,CAWKQGPQETQYF